This T cell receptor beta chain was retrieved from a study of blood T cell repertoires in COVID-19. Turning to the study itself: T cells, B-cell-depleted T cells, or PBMCs provided the cDNA or gDNA that served as material.

The assay was immunoSEQ multiplex PCR, and TCRdb's table has in-frame clones only and misses some. The sample holds 250,000 or so clones, nearly 90% seen once. V gave up 4 bases and J gave up 8 bases, with 12 bases separating them. CDR1 and CDR2 from the germline V gene are SEHNR and FQNEAQ (reference sequence). This CDR3 has 13 amino acids. Cohort 3 donors counted as recovered after two negative PCRs, clearance, or resolved symptoms. The sequenced sample was PBMCs or T cells enriched from blood (not recorded which). The source is a man aged 25-45 years who had recovered from COVID-19. This chain links TRBV7-9 with TRBJ2-1; no firm D call. In DNA form, the CDR3 reads TGTGCCAGCAGCTACCCAAATACGGATGAGCAGTTCTTC. Translated: CASSYPNTDEQFF.